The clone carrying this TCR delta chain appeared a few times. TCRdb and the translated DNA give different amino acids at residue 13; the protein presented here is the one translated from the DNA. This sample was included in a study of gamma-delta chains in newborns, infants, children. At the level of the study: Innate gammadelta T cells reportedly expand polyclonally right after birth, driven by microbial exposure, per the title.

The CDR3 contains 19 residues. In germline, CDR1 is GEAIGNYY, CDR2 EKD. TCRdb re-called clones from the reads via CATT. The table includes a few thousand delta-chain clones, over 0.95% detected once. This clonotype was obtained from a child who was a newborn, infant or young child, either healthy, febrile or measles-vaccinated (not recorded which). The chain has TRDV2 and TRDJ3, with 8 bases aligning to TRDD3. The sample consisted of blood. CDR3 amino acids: CACDTWGMDGSWGTRQMFF. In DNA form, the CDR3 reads TGTGCCTGTGACACCTGGGGGATGGATGGCTCCTGGGGCACCCGACAGATGTTTTTC.